This TCR beta chain emerged from a study of cytomegalovirus exposure and HLA in healthy donors. The V and J ends lost 5 bases and 1 base respectively, with 11 bases between them. The CDR3 is 14 residues long. The V gene's germline CDR1 is SQVTM and CDR2 ANQGSEA. 13 Jbeta primers and 60 Vbeta primers were used for the PCR. The method was immunoSEQ multiplex PCR; TCRdb's version includes in-frame clones alone and lacks a portion of them. This table has around 120,000 clones, 55% to 75% appearing once. Study results and caveats: Data from an earlier analysis indicated that most TCR beta V segments were productive either about 90% or about 30% of the time. Researchers counted over 150 TCR beta chains as cytomegalovirus-associated.

Worth noting for this clone: The target antigen is unknown.

The TCR sequence derives from a human donor in good health. This chain connects TRBV29-1 to TRBJ1-4, with D possibly being TRBD1 (6 bases). Sequenced input: PBMCs. The chain's CDR3 is CSVTGWETNEKLFF. The CDR3 bases are TGCAGCGTTACAGGGTGGGAAACTAATGAAAAACTGTTTTTT.